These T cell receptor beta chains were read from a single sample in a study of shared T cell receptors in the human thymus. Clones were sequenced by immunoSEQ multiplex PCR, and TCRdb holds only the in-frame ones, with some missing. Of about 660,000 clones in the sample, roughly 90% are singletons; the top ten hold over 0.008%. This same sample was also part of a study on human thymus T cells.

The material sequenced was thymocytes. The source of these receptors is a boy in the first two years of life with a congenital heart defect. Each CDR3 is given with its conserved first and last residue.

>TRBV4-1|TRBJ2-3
CASSQDRSATRPRTDTQYF
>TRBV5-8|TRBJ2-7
CASSSWTGVYEQYF
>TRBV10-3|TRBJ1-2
CAIKDRTNPLRGYTF
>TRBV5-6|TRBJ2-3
CASSLAFGGGIPPADTQYF
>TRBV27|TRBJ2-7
CASTPPDSPYEQYF
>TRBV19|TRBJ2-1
CASTPGLAGGCEQFF
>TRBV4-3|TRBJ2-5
CASSQEGWGQGARRRQETQYF
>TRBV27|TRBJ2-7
CASSPLTGGDLYEQYF
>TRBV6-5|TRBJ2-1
CASSFQGVNEQFF
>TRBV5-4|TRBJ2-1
CASSGGLAGGNEQFF